What follows are 17 T cell receptor beta chains derived from one specimen sequenced in a study of glioma-infiltrating T cells. TCR alpha and beta CDR3 regions were amplified from RNA using iRepertoire nested multiplex PCR. TCRdb reanalysed the multiplex PCR reads using MiXCR and keeps one entry per CDR3 protein. There are under 130,000 distinct CDR3 sequences in the sample; around 28% occur only once, and roughly 46% lies in the top ten. The sequenced sample consisted of glioma tissue, nonneoplastic brain tissue, or PBMCs (not recorded which). These receptors all come from a human donor with low-grade glioma or glioblastoma, undergoing nonglioma brain surgery, or in good health (not recorded which).

V and J are TRBV20-1 and TRBJ2-7; no definite D call. CDR1 DFQATT and CDR2 SNEGSKA come from the germline V gene (reference sequence). The CDR3 loop spans 14 amino acids. Between the trimmed V and J ends, which lost 1 base and 5 bases, there was a span of 15 bases. CDR3 residues: CSARVGRPDDEQYF. CDR3 coding DNA: TGCAGTGCTAGAGTGGGAAGGCCAGACGACGAGCAGTACTTC.

In the case of this clonotype: The junction and the germline gene differ at one end; a read error may be behind it. The chain combines TRBV19 with TRBJ1-1, with D hard to call. There are 14 residues in the CDR3. Germline CDR1 reads LNHDA; CDR2 reads SQIVND (reference sequence). CDR3 in DNA: TGTGCCGGTAGTATAGATTCTACGCGGAGTGAAGCTTTCTTT. Translation: CAGSIDSTRSEAFF.

In its sample, this clonotype was seen many times. V usage is TRBV7-2 and J usage is TRBJ2-2; D is ambiguous. Per germline, CDR1 SGHTA and CDR2 FQGNSA. The CDR3 totals 13 residues. The V and J ends lost 5 bases and 1 base respectively, with 5 bases between them. CDR3 sequence: CASSPQNTGELFF. DNA for the CDR3: TGTGCCAGCAGCCCTCAGAACACCGGGGAGCTGTTTTTT.

This clonotype has ten or more counts. The chain carries TRBV27 and TRBJ1-5; 12 bases map to TRBD1. This CDR3 region has 18 residues. V lost 6 bases and J lost 0; bases outside the gene matches: 9. The V gene's germline CDR1 is MNHEY and CDR2 SMNVEV (reference sequence). CDR3 loop: CASSQGQGAPYSNQPQHF. Here the CDR3 DNA reads TGTGCCAGCAGCCAGGGACAGGGGGCCCCTTATAGCAATCAGCCCCAGCATTTT.

This clonotype has ten or more counts. The chain uses TRBV3-1 and TRBJ1-1; D is possibly TRBD1 (5 bases). The CDR3 spans 14 residues. The germline V gene has CDR1 LGHDT and CDR2 YNNKEL (reference sequence). Trimming left V 0 bases short and J 10 bases short, with 15 bases between. CDR3 in DNA: TGTGCCAGCAGCCAAGAAGGGGAGAGACTGGGAGCTTTCTTT. Protein product: CASSQEGERLGAFF.

In its sample, this clonotype was seen a few times. CDR3 DNA: TGTGCCAGCAGCGTAGGGCGGGGGCGGGATGAGCAGTTCTTC. This translates into CASSVGRGRDEQFF. The genes are TRBV9 and TRBJ2-1; possibly TRBD2 for D (7 bases). This CDR3 is built from 14 residues. V lost 0 bases and J lost 8, with 12 bases in between. Germline-derived CDR1 and CDR2 are SGDLS and YYNGEE.

This clonotype was observed many times. CDR3 in DNA: TGTGCCAGCAGCCAAGATCAAGTCCATCAGCCCCAGCATTTT. Protein: CASSQDQVHQPQHF. The rearrangement joins TRBV3-1 to TRBJ1-5; D is undetermined. CDR3 length: 14 amino acids. CDR1 and CDR2 from the germline V gene are LGHDT and YNNKEL (reference sequence). Trimming removed 0 bases from V and 5 bases from J, with 8 bases in between.

This clonotype occurred many times. The gene calls are TRBV20-1 and TRBJ2-7; D possibly corresponds to TRBD1 (5 bases). CDR3 size: 15 residues. Trimming removed 0 bases at V and 7 bases at J, with 19 bases between. Germline loops: CDR1 DFQATT, CDR2 SNEGSKA (reference sequence). CDR3 protein: CSARDFQGQGEEQYF. The CDR3 DNA sequence: TGCAGTGCTAGAGATTTTCAGGGTCAGGGTGAAGAGCAGTACTTC.

The count of this clonotype is one. The rearrangement links TRBV6-5 to TRBJ2-1; D not certain. CDR3 length: 14 residues. The V and J ends lost 2 bases and 5 bases respectively, with 10 bases between them. Germline values: CDR1 MNHEY, CDR2 SVGAGI. This CDR3 is CASSYPGRDNEQFF. Written as DNA, the CDR3 is TGTGCCAGCAGTTACCCCGGAAGGGACAATGAGCAGTTCTTC.

This clonotype was found a few times. The genes are TRBV2 and TRBJ1-1; tentatively, D is TRBD1 (5 bases). The CDR3 sequence is 13 residues long. Germline CDR1 SNHLY, CDR2 FYNNEI. V lost 11 bases, J lost 4 bases, and 17 bases lay in between. The DNA for the CDR3 is TGTGCCCGGCCCCGTACCCAGGGCACTGAAGCTTTCTTT. The encoded protein is CARPRTQGTEAFF. Complete variable domain (other parts from reference TRBV2 and TRBJ1-1): EPEVTQTPSHQVTQMGQEVILRCVPISNHLYFYWYRQILGQKVEFLVSFYNNEISEKSEIFDDQFSVERPDGSNFTLKIRSTKLEDSAMYFCARPRTQGTEAFFGQGTRLTVV.

This clonotype was found a few times. V usage is TRBV18 and J usage is TRBJ2-3; D tentatively fits TRBD1 or TRBD2 (5 bases each). The length of the CDR3 is 15 residues. V gave up 8 bases and J gave up 2 bases, with 17 bases separating them. CDR1 KGHSH and CDR2 LQKENI come from the germline V gene. The CDR3: CASHMGDRATDTQYF. For the CDR3, the DNA is TGTGCCAGCCATATGGGGGACCGGGCCACAGATACGCAGTATTTT.

The sample holds many counts of this clonotype. The gene calls are TRBV7-9 and TRBJ1-2; D remains ambiguous. V was pared by 5 bases and J by 5 bases, with 9 bases between. This CDR3 spans 12 amino acids. The germline gives CDR1 SEHNR, CDR2 FQNEAQ (reference sequence). Written as DNA, the CDR3 is TGTGCCAGCAGCAGGGAAGTGTATGGCTACACCTTC. This codes for CASSREVYGYTF.

This clonotype has a count of ten or more. This CDR3 reads CASLLADTIYF. DNA for the CDR3: TGTGCCAGCCTTCTAGCGGACACCATATATTTT. J is TRBJ1-3 and V is TRBV2; D is unclear. The CDR3 contains 11 residues. Deletions cut 8 bases from V and 8 bases from J, with 10 bases between. Looked up from germline, CDR1 is SNHLY and CDR2 is FYNNEI.

On this clonotype itself: A much larger clonotype is one base distant, so this may be a read error. This sequence joins TRBV4-1 and TRBJ1-2, with D perhaps matching TRBD1 (6 bases). This CDR3 has 15 amino acids. The germline gives CDR1 MGHRA, CDR2 YSYEKL. V dropped 0 bases and J dropped 7 bases, with 15 bases sitting between them. The CDR3 DNA is TGCGCCAGCAGCCAAGATCGGGCAGGGGTGAGTGGCTACACCTTC. Its translation: CASSQDRAGVSGYTF.

The table lists this clonotype with many counts. The rearrangement joins TRBV6-1 to TRBJ2-7, with D uncertain. The length of the CDR3 is 13 residues. V was shortened by 5 bases and J by 3 bases, with 11 bases between the two germline ends. CDR1 is MNHNS, CDR2 SASEGT, per germline. CDR3 region: CASSPTLDYEQYF. The DNA of the CDR3 is TGTGCCAGCAGTCCAACACTCGACTACGAGCAGTACTTC.

This clonotype was seen repeatedly, ten times or more. V and J are TRBV20-1 and TRBJ2-7; D gene unclear. CDR3 length equals 12 residues. Trimming removed 7 bases from V and 0 bases from J, with 10 bases in between. Per the germline V gene, CDR1 is DFQATT and CDR2 is SNEGSKA (reference sequence). The CDR3 DNA follows: TGCAGTGTAGCCGCCCGCTCCTACGAGCAGTACTTC. Translation: CSVAARSYEQYF.

This clonotype has a count of ten or more. The V call is TRBV6-1, the J call TRBJ2-1, with D perhaps matching TRBD1 (5 bases). The CDR3 is made up of 13 amino acids. CDR1 MNHNS and CDR2 SASEGT come from the germline V gene. The V end lost 10 bases, the J end lost 8 bases, and 18 bases lay between the germline ends. The CDR3 spells CATHPVGADEQFF. The CDR3 nucleotides are TGTGCCACGCACCCCGTAGGGGCCGATGAGCAGTTCTTC.